One and the same sample provided the 12 T cell receptor beta chains below, sequenced in a study of human T cells and chemical hapten exposure. TCRdb called the RACE reads again in MiXCR, with one record for every CDR3 protein. The sample lists about 130,000 distinct CDR3 sequences, roughly 9.5% occurring once. Sample time point: healthy volunteer bleed at 2 weeks. Total RNA extraction was carried out from unfractionated whole blood. The sequencing input was whole blood. These receptors came from a male donor in good health. Some clones in this sample may be carry-over from other donors' samples.

This clonotype was recorded at least ten times. The CDR3 nucleotides are TGTGCCAGCAGCCAAGAAGGGCTAGCGGGAGGGGGAAATGAGCAGTTCTTC. Protein product: CASSQEGLAGGGNEQFF. The chain employs TRBV4-2 and TRBJ2-1; 12 bases are a match to TRBD2. The length of the CDR3 is 17 residues. Germline-derived CDR1 and CDR2 are LGHNA and YNFKEQ. Germline trimming cut 0 bases from V and 7 bases from J; bases unmatched to any gene: 7.

This clonotype came up many times. The rearrangement uses TRBV20-1 and TRBJ2-1, with 14 nucleotides matching TRBD2. Per germline, CDR1 DFQATT and CDR2 SNEGSKA (reference sequence). The CDR3 is 14 residues long. Trimming at V came to 5 bases and at J to 8 bases, leaving 5 bases not matched to a gene. CDR3 loop: CSALTSGRADEQFF. CDR3 sequence (DNA): TGCAGTGCTCTGACTAGCGGGAGGGCAGATGAGCAGTTCTTC.

This clonotype showed up just a few times. The chain joins TRBV6-5 to TRBJ1-2; TRBD1 matches at 9 bases. V dropped 0 bases and J dropped 2; count of bases not matched to a gene: 7. Germline V gives CDR1 MNHEY, CDR2 SVGAGI. The CDR3 sequence is 17 residues long. The CDR3 coding sequence is TGTGCCAGCAGTTACTCGACACAGGGGGCTGGAAACTATGGCTACACCTTC. Encoded protein: CASSYSTQGAGNYGYTF.

CDR3: CASSLRGWGFAFF. The CDR3 DNA follows: TGTGCCAGCAGTTTGAGAGGGTGGGGTTTTGCTTTCTTT. This sequence joins TRBV12-3 or TRBV12-4 and TRBJ1-1; D gene unclear. This CDR3 region has 13 residues. Trimming took off 3 bases at V and 11 bases at J, with 16 bases between the two ends.

The chain joins TRBV20-1 to TRBJ2-1; 10 bases map to TRBD1. This CDR3 has 15 residues. Germline values: CDR1 DFQATT, CDR2 SNEGSKA (reference sequence). V was pared by 6 bases and J by 8 bases, with 13 bases of the junction left unmatched. The CDR3 loop reads CSAKLRDRGEDEQFF. The CDR3 coding sequence is TGCAGTGCCAAACTGAGGGACAGGGGTGAGGATGAGCAGTTCTTC.

This clonotype was detected many times. The genes are TRBV27 and TRBJ1-2, with D perhaps TRBD1 (6 bases). V lost 2 bases and J 2 bases, leaving 18 bases between the germline ends. This CDR3 contains 17 residues. CDR1 MNHEY and CDR2 SMNVEV come from the germline V gene (reference sequence). CDR3 protein: CASSLKRGGGRNYGYTF. The CDR3 bases are TGTGCCAGCAGTTTAAAGCGAGGGGGGGGTCGAAACTATGGCTACACCTTC.

This clonotype was detected many times. This chain connects TRBV12-3 or TRBV12-4 to TRBJ2-7; D is unclear. Trimming took off 8 bases at V and 0 bases at J, with 14 bases between the two ends. The CDR3 is 14 amino acids. The CDR3 protein is CASSDSRSSYEQYF. The CDR3 bases are TGTGCCAGCTCTGATTCCAGGAGCTCCTACGAGCAGTACTTC.

This clonotype came up many times. V is TRBV7-2 and J is TRBJ2-2; 7 bases fit TRBD1. CDR3 length equals 15 residues. CDR1 is SGHTA and CDR2 is FQGNSA in the germline V gene. Losses at the gene ends were 5 bases for V and 3 bases for J; bases not matched to a gene: 6. CDR3 sequence reads: CASSRDRVDTGELFF. The DNA for the CDR3 is TGTGCCAGCAGCCGCGACAGGGTGGACACCGGGGAGCTGTTTTTT.

The chain links TRBV7-9 to TRBJ1-6; no definite D call. V was clipped by 5 bases and J by 14 bases, with 19 bases between them. From germline, CDR1 is SEHNR and CDR2 FQNEAQ (reference sequence). This CDR3 comprises 14 residues. The CDR3: CASSRAQPAEALHF. In nucleotides, the CDR3 is TGTGCCAGCAGCAGGGCCCAGCCTGCAGAGGCCCTCCACTTT.

This clonotype was picked up many times. This chain links TRBV20-1 with TRBJ1-1; possibly TRBD1 for D (6 bases). The V and J ends lost 1 base and 7 bases respectively, with 19 bases between them. Germline CDR1 is DFQATT and CDR2 is SNEGSKA (reference sequence). The CDR3 totals 15 residues. CDR3 amino acids: CSARVRRGALGEAFF. CDR3 in DNA: TGCAGTGCTAGAGTGAGAAGGGGGGCGCTTGGTGAAGCTTTCTTT.

The rearrangement joins TRBV12-3 or TRBV12-4 to TRBJ1-6; TRBD1 is a possible D gene (5 bases). The CDR3 runs to 17 residues. The V end was cut by 3 bases, the J end by 8 bases, with 20 bases between. The CDR3 DNA is TGTGCCAGCAGTTTCGCTGACAGAGCCGTCCCGGATTCACCCCTCCACTTT. Protein: CASSFADRAVPDSPLHF.

The chain uses TRBV19 and TRBJ2-2; D is uncertain. CDR1 and CDR2 from the germline V gene are LNHDA and SQIVND (reference sequence). CDR3 size: 14 residues. Between the trimmed V and J ends, which lost 1 base and 1 base, there was a span of 4 bases. The CDR3 loop is CASSIVGNTGELFF. CDR3 coding DNA: TGTGCCAGTAGTATAGTAGGGAACACCGGGGAGCTGTTTTTT.